The 21 T cell receptor beta chains below all came from one sample that was sequenced in a study of T-cell memory formation after mild COVID-19. In TCRdb, the 5' RACE reads were re-called with MiXCR into one record per CDR3 protein. Of 100,000 to 150,000 distinct CDR3 sequences in the sample, approximately 15% were seen once. The material sequenced was PBMCs or a T cell subset sorted from them (not recorded which). These receptors were obtained from a man younger than 35 who had mild COVID-19 (a few samples of this study predate the infection). Cell type and time point are not known.

The J gene is TRBJ1-5, the V gene TRBV4-3; D may be TRBD1 (5 bases). The CDR3 spans 15 residues. CDR1 and CDR2 from the germline V gene are LGHNA and YSLEER. The V end lost 3 bases, the J end lost 5 bases, and 14 bases lay between the germline ends. The CDR3 sequence is CASSQIRVRDQPQHF. CDR3 sequence (DNA): TGCGCCAGCAGCCAGATCAGGGTTCGAGATCAGCCCCAGCATTTT.

This clonotype showed up just a few times. The chain couples TRBV11-2 to TRBJ2-7; TRBD1 matches at 10 bases. CDR1 SGHAT and CDR2 FQNNGV come from the germline V gene. CDR3 size: 15 residues. V lost 2 bases and J lost 3; bases outside the gene matches: 4. CDR3 DNA sequence: TGTGCCAGCAGCTTACTCGGGGACAGGGGCTACGAGCAGTACTTC. Amino acid sequence: CASSLLGDRGYEQYF.

The chain has TRBV11-2 and TRBJ2-1, with 12 bases fitting TRBD2. The V segment lost 6 bases and the J segment 1 base; nucleotides outside the gene matches: 13. CDR3 size: 19 residues. Per the germline V gene, CDR1 is SGHAT and CDR2 is FQNNGV. The CDR3 bases are TGTGCCAGCAGGACCCTGGCTAGCGGGGGGGTAAGGTCCTACAATGAGCAGTTCTTC. Translation: CASRTLASGGVRSYNEQFF.

The rearrangement uses TRBV7-9 and TRBJ1-1; TRBD1 matches 8 bases. CDR1 and CDR2 from the germline V gene are SEHNR and FQNEAQ (reference sequence). V shed 3 bases, J shed 6 bases, and the junction held 6 bases outside the gene matches. The length of the CDR3 is 14 residues. CDR3 loop: CASSLTGANAEAFF. The CDR3 nucleotides are TGTGCCAGCAGCTTGACAGGGGCAAACGCTGAAGCTTTCTTT.

The rearrangement links TRBV7-2 to TRBJ1-1; TRBD1 aligns across 7 bases. V dropped 4 bases and J dropped 5; count of bases not matched to a gene: 7. Germline V gene lookup returns CDR1 SGHTA and CDR2 FQGNSA. The CDR3 extends over 14 amino acids. Here the CDR3 reads CASSSIGGRTEAFF. CDR3 DNA: TGTGCCAGCAGCTCCATAGGGGGCCGGACTGAAGCTTTCTTT.

This clonotype was detected a few times. The chain carries TRBV6-6 and TRBJ2-5; D uncertain. The CDR3 has 14 residues. CDR1 is MNHNY and CDR2 is SVGAGI in the germline V gene (reference sequence). Trimming removed 2 bases at V and 2 bases at J, with 9 bases between. The chain's CDR3 is CASSYGGSQETQYF. In DNA form, the CDR3 reads TGTGCCAGCAGTTACGGTGGCAGTCAAGAGACCCAGTACTTC.

This clonotype was picked up many times. J is TRBJ2-3 and V is TRBV7-2; D might be TRBD1 (5 bases). The V gene's germline CDR1 is SGHTA and CDR2 FQGNSA. The CDR3 is 13 amino acids. With 5 bases removed from V and 2 bases from J, the gap between germline ends came to 8 bases. The CDR3 sequence: CASSPRATDTQYF. The CDR3 DNA reads as TGTGCCAGCAGCCCCAGGGCCACAGATACGCAGTATTTT.

The V gene is TRBV3-1, the J gene TRBJ1-2; 9 bases fit TRBD1. V lost 3 bases to trimming and J lost 7 bases; unmatched junction nucleotides: 12. This CDR3 has 16 amino acids. Germline lookup yields CDR1 LGHDT and CDR2 YNNKEL (reference sequence). CDR3 bases: TGTGCCAGCAGCCAGCGTTTCTTGACAGGGGGTTCTGGCTACACCTTC. This sequence encodes CASSQRFLTGGSGYTF. Complete variable domain (other parts from reference TRBV3-1 and TRBJ1-2): DTAVSQTPKYLVTQMGNDKSIKCEQNLGHDTMYWYKQDSKKFLKIMFSYNNKELIINETVPNRFSPKSPDKAHLNLHINSLELGDSAVYFCASSQRFLTGGSGYTFGSGTRLTVV.

This clonotype was observed a few times. The CDR3: CASSQTGWGLDQPQHF. The CDR3 bases are TGCGCCAGCAGCCAGACGGGGTGGGGGCTGGATCAGCCCCAGCATTTT. The gene calls are TRBV4-1 and TRBJ1-5; D may be TRBD1 (6 bases). CDR1 is MGHRA and CDR2 is YSYEKL in the germline V gene. The germline V and J ends were trimmed by 3 bases and 5 bases, with 17 bases remaining between them. The CDR3 consists of 16 residues.

The rearrangement joins TRBV5-1 to TRBJ1-1, with 7 bases aligning to TRBD1. Germline values: CDR1 SGHRS, CDR2 YFSETQ. The CDR3 totals 15 residues. Trimming cost V 0 bases and J 6 bases; bases outside gene matches: 8. The CDR3 spells CASSLGSGQGAEAFF. CDR3 nucleotide sequence: TGCGCCAGCAGCTTGGGATCCGGCCAGGGGGCTGAAGCTTTCTTT.

This clonotype was seen only a few times. The chain combines TRBV6-2 or TRBV6-3 with TRBJ2-7, with D perhaps given as TRBD1 or TRBD2 (5 bases each). The CDR3 loop spans 14 amino acids. CDR1 MNHEY and CDR2 SVGEGT come from the germline V gene. V lost 2 bases to trimming and J lost 3 bases, with 11 bases between them. The CDR3 nucleotides are TGTGCCAGCAGTTACGGGGGTTCGCGCTACGAGCAGTACGTC. Protein sequence: CASSYGGSRYEQYV.

This clonotype was recorded a few times. The rearrangement uses TRBV20-1 and TRBJ2-3; maybe TRBD2 (5 bases). The CDR3 is 13 residues long. Germline assignment: CDR1 DFQATT and CDR2 SNEGSKA (reference sequence). The ends were cut back, 5 bases at V and 3 bases at J, with 12 bases in the middle. Here the CDR3 DNA reads TGCAGTGCTTTAAACCCGGGGACAGATACGCAGTATTTT. It encodes CSALNPGTDTQYF.

This clonotype has just a few counts. CDR3 in amino acids: CSARSSGRVGTGELFF. CDR3 DNA sequence: TGCAGTGCTAGGTCCTCGGGGAGGGTCGGTACCGGGGAGCTGTTTTTT. The V gene is TRBV20-1, the J gene TRBJ2-2; 7 nucleotides line up with TRBD2. V was clipped by 3 bases and J by 5 bases; unmatched bases: 12. The CDR3 runs 16 residues. CDR1 and CDR2 (germline): DFQATT, SNEGSKA (reference sequence).

This clonotype was counted once. The gene calls are TRBV12-3 or TRBV12-4 and TRBJ2-5; the D is unclear. CDR3 length: 14 residues. Trimming cost V 5 bases and J 5 bases, with 15 bases left between them. The CDR3: CASSPRFVGETQYF. Written as DNA, the CDR3 is TGTGCCAGCAGTCCCCGTTTTGTGGGGGAGACCCAGTACTTC.

V is TRBV28 and J is TRBJ2-4, with 9 nucleotides matching TRBD1. Germline V lookup: CDR1 MDHEN, CDR2 SYDVKM. V gave up 3 bases and J gave up 8 bases; unmatched junction bases: 5. The CDR3 sequence is 14 residues long. CDR3 DNA: TGTGCCAGCAGTTTTGGGGACAGGGTTCACATTCAGTACTTC. This encodes CASSFGDRVHIQYF.

This chain links TRBV24-1 with TRBJ2-4; no firm D call. Germline V lookup: CDR1 KGHDR, CDR2 SFDVKD. V gave up 5 bases and J gave up 3 bases, with 10 bases separating them. The CDR3 totals 14 residues. The CDR3 protein is CATSGHYYKNIQYF. DNA of the CDR3: TGTGCCACCAGTGGGCACTACTACAAAAACATTCAGTACTTC.

V is TRBV24-1 and J is TRBJ1-5, with D hard to call. CDR3 length equals 12 residues. Germline CDR1 reads KGHDR; CDR2 reads SFDVKD. The ends were cut back, 4 bases at V and 5 bases at J, with 5 bases in the middle. The CDR3 loop is CATSDRDQPQHF. The CDR3 DNA is TGTGCCACCAGTGACAGAGATCAGCCCCAGCATTTT.

The chain has TRBV7-3 and TRBJ1-2, with 7 positions matching TRBD1. V gave up 8 bases and J gave up 5 bases; unmatched junction bases: 8. Germline V gene data show CDR1 as SGHTA and CDR2 as FQGTGA. CDR3 length: 13 residues. Here the CDR3 DNA reads TGTGCCAGCTCTCCCGGGACAGAATATGGCTACACCTTC. Its translation: CASSPGTEYGYTF.

This clonotype came up many times. This chain uses TRBV5-1 with TRBJ2-1; 8 bases align to TRBD2. The CDR3 runs 13 residues. Germline lookup yields CDR1 SGHRS and CDR2 YFSETQ. The junction had 6 bases not matched to a gene; V was cut back by 5 bases and J by 8 bases. The CDR3 spells CASSRAGVDEQFF. The CDR3 DNA is TGCGCCAGCAGTCGAGCGGGGGTCGATGAGCAGTTCTTC.

This clonotype appeared a few times. The genes are TRBV10-2 and TRBJ2-7; 9 nucleotides align to TRBD1. This CDR3 has 13 amino acids. Germline loops: CDR1 WSHSY, CDR2 SAAADI. V dropped 8 bases and J dropped 6; count of bases not matched to a gene: 8. Here the CDR3 DNA reads TGCGCCAGCTCGGTTACAGGGGGCGGCGAGCAGTACGTC. Translation gives CASSVTGGGEQYV.

V is TRBV6-1 and J is TRBJ2-6; either TRBD1 or TRBD2 may fit D (5 bases each). This CDR3 spans 18 amino acids. The V end was cut by 7 bases, the J end by 2 bases, with 21 bases between. Germline assignment: CDR1 MNHNS and CDR2 SASEGT. CDR3 sequence reads: CASIRTGTPFPGANVLTF. In nucleotides, the CDR3 is TGTGCCAGCATACGGACCGGGACCCCATTCCCTGGGGCCAACGTCCTGACTTTC.